This T cell receptor (beta chain) was recovered during a study of patients and donors after allogeneic stem cell transplantation (dated by TCRdb to about 2020). Ten or more counts support this clonotype. Its specific antigen is unknown. Germline is not matched at one junction end, which may reflect a read error. The CDR3, cysteine through phenylalanine, is 12 amino acids long. Only the CDR3 part of the read is kept: 36 bases, read in frame from the first base. According to the germline V gene, CDR1 reads KGHDR and CDR2 reads SFDVKD. Libraries were prepared through RT-PCR. The reads were generated on a NextSeq 550. Using fastp at Q25 and MiXCR, TCRdb reprocessed the public reads and kept productive beta chains. Here each entry gathers all rows of one CDR3 protein and keeps the most common genes and DNA. The table for this sample lists hundreds of thousands of distinct CDR3 sequences; roughly 17% of them were counted only once. 7.2% of the sample is in the top ten clones.

The source of this sequence is a human donor who was either an allogeneic HSCT recipient or a stem cell or donor lymphocyte infusion donor (not recorded which). It is not recorded whose cells these are; they may come from a transplant donor. What was sequenced was blood, either unsorted or a sorted T cell fraction (not recorded which). Recombination linked TRBV24-1 to TRBJ1-5; too little of a D gene remains to name it. The CDR3 region: CATSDSYQPQHF. The DNA reads TGTGCCACCAGTGATAGCTATCAGCCCCAGCATTTT.